The rows below give T cell receptor beta chains drawn from one sample of a study of blood T cell repertoires in COVID-19. Method: immunoSEQ multiplex PCR; TCRdb's copy keeps in-frame clones and lacks some. The table has roughly 40,000 clones, approximately 85% seen once. Sequencing was performed on peripheral blood. The receptor set was obtained from a woman in her seventies in a cohort sampled during active COVID-19. The CDR3 runs from the conserved cysteine through the conserved F or W. Fields, in order: J gene, clone size, V gene, D gene, CDR3 protein, CDR3 DNA. D genes are given only for firm matches. The size field is filled for only some rows; it gives once, few, many or a size class.

J gene: TRBJ2-7; clone size: NA; V gene: TRBV6-5; D gene: NA; CDR3 protein: CATKRGGVLYEQYF; CDR3 DNA: TGTGCCACCAAGAGAGGGGGAGTACTCTACGAGCAGTACTTC
J gene: TRBJ2-3; clone size: NA; V gene: TRBV7-2; D gene: TRBD2; CDR3 protein: CASSLYEAGLVNTDTQYF; CDR3 DNA: TGTGCCAGCAGCTTATATGAGGCCGGACTAGTGAACACAGATACGCAGTATTTT
J gene: TRBJ1-6; clone size: NA; V gene: TRBV23-1; D gene: TRBD1; CDR3 protein: CASSPGTGVNSPLHF; CDR3 DNA: TGCGCCAGCAGTCCTGGGACAGGGGTCAATTCACCCCTCCACTTT
J gene: TRBJ2-1; clone size: NA; V gene: TRBV20-1; D gene: NA; CDR3 protein: CSASPVTGLAEYNEQFF; CDR3 DNA: TGCAGTGCTAGTCCGGTTACAGGGCTAGCGGAGTACAATGAGCAGTTCTTC
J gene: TRBJ2-1; clone size: NA; V gene: TRBV30; D gene: NA; CDR3 protein: CAWSIAGSFNNEQFF; CDR3 DNA: TGTGCCTGGAGTATCGCCGGGTCCTTCAACAATGAGCAGTTCTTC
J gene: TRBJ2-1; clone size: NA; V gene: TRBV10-3; D gene: NA; CDR3 protein: CAISESIYNEQFF; CDR3 DNA: TGTGCCATCAGTGAGTCCATCTACAATGAGCAGTTCTTC
J gene: TRBJ1-4; clone size: NA; V gene: TRBV19; D gene: TRBD1; CDR3 protein: CASSIGQGSEKLFF; CDR3 DNA: TGTGCCAGTAGTATAGGACAGGGGAGTGAAAAACTGTTTTTT
J gene: TRBJ2-3; clone size: few; V gene: TRBV7-9; D gene: TRBD1; CDR3 protein: CASSSQGDSPDTQYF; CDR3 DNA: TGTGCCAGCAGCTCACAGGGGGATTCCCCAGATACGCAGTATTTT
J gene: TRBJ2-5; clone size: NA; V gene: TRBV6-5; D gene: NA; CDR3 protein: CASTRDSQETQYF; CDR3 DNA: TGTGCCAGCACCCGGGACTCGCAAGAGACCCAGTACTTC
J gene: TRBJ2-1; clone size: NA; V gene: TRBV30; D gene: TRBD2; CDR3 protein: CAWSVWGLGSSYNEQFF; CDR3 DNA: TGTGCCTGGAGTGTATGGGGACTAGGTAGCTCCTACAATGAGCAGTTCTTC
J gene: TRBJ2-7; clone size: hyperexpanded; V gene: TRBV3-1/TRBV3-2; D gene: TRBD2; CDR3 protein: CASSQEMPSGRGEGYEQYF; CDR3 DNA: TGTGCCAGCAGCCAAGAAATGCCTAGCGGGAGGGGCGAGGGCTACGAGCAGTACTTC
J gene: TRBJ2-7; clone size: NA; V gene: TRBV2; D gene: TRBD1; CDR3 protein: CASRDRGQGEQYF; CDR3 DNA: TGTGCCAGCCGGGACAGGGGGCAAGGCGAGCAGTACTTC
J gene: TRBJ2-7; clone size: NA; V gene: TRBV19; D gene: TRBD1; CDR3 protein: CASSIQNTGTGAYEQYF; CDR3 DNA: TGTGCCAGTAGTATTCAAAACACCGGGACAGGGGCCTACGAGCAGTACTTC
J gene: TRBJ1-2; clone size: NA; V gene: TRBV2; D gene: NA; CDR3 protein: CASIGGTTNYGYTF; CDR3 DNA: TGTGCCAGCATTGGGGGGACTACTAACTATGGCTACACCTTC
J gene: TRBJ1-4; clone size: once; V gene: TRBV3-1/TRBV3-2; D gene: NA; CDR3 protein: CASSQDRLRANEKLFF; CDR3 DNA: TGTGCCAGCAGCCAAGATCGATTGAGGGCTAATGAAAAACTGTTTTTT
J gene: TRBJ2-2; clone size: NA; V gene: TRBV10-3; D gene: NA; CDR3 protein: CAIRGGERTGELFF; CDR3 DNA: TGTGCCATCAGAGGGGGGGAGAGGACCGGGGAGCTGTTTTTT
J gene: TRBJ1-1; clone size: NA; V gene: TRBV6-5; D gene: TRBD1; CDR3 protein: CASRRPRDRETEAFF; CDR3 DNA: TGTGCCAGCAGGAGACCCCGGGACAGGGAGACTGAAGCTTTCTTT
J gene: TRBJ1-1; clone size: NA; V gene: TRBV7-9; D gene: TRBD1; CDR3 protein: CASSPTGTGGMNTEAFF; CDR3 DNA: TGTGCCAGCAGCCCAACCGGGACAGGGGGGATGAACACTGAAGCTTTCTTT
J gene: TRBJ2-5; clone size: NA; V gene: TRBV7-2; D gene: NA; CDR3 protein: CASRPRSTTETQYF; CDR3 DNA: TGTGCCAGCAGGCCTAGGTCCACCACGGAGACCCAGTACTTC
J gene: TRBJ2-1; clone size: NA; V gene: TRBV9; D gene: TRBD2; CDR3 protein: CASSPPGLAGFDEQFF; CDR3 DNA: TGTGCCAGCAGCCCACCGGGACTAGCGGGATTTGATGAGCAGTTCTTC
J gene: TRBJ1-6; clone size: NA; V gene: TRBV28; D gene: TRBD1; CDR3 protein: CASSSWDREVSPLHF; CDR3 DNA: TGTGCCAGCAGTTCTTGGGACAGGGAGGTTTCACCCCTCCACTTT
J gene: TRBJ1-6; clone size: NA; V gene: TRBV9; D gene: NA; CDR3 protein: CASSAIQGTNSPLHF; CDR3 DNA: TGTGCCAGCAGCGCTATACAGGGAACTAATTCACCCCTCCACTTT
J gene: TRBJ1-5; clone size: NA; V gene: TRBV3-1/TRBV3-2; D gene: NA; CDR3 protein: CASSQGETGSNQPQHF; CDR3 DNA: TGTGCCAGCAGCCAAGGGGAGACGGGGTCCAATCAGCCCCAGCATTTT
J gene: TRBJ2-2; clone size: NA; V gene: TRBV10-3; D gene: TRBD2; CDR3 protein: CAIKGLAANAGELFF; CDR3 DNA: TGTGCCATCAAGGGACTAGCGGCCAACGCCGGGGAGCTGTTTTTT
J gene: TRBJ2-5; clone size: NA; V gene: TRBV29-1; D gene: TRBD1; CDR3 protein: CSVRQGTEETQYF; CDR3 DNA: TGCAGCGTAAGACAGGGGACGGAAGAGACCCAGTACTTC
J gene: TRBJ1-5; clone size: NA; V gene: TRBV28; D gene: TRBD1; CDR3 protein: CASSLGQADQPQHF; CDR3 DNA: TGTGCCAGCAGTTTAGGACAGGCAGATCAGCCCCAGCATTTT
J gene: TRBJ2-3; clone size: once; V gene: TRBV7-2; D gene: TRBD2; CDR3 protein: CASSLALGGSTDTQYF; CDR3 DNA: TGTGCCAGCAGCTTAGCGCTTGGCGGGAGTACAGATACGCAGTATTTT
J gene: TRBJ2-7; clone size: NA; V gene: TRBV4-1; D gene: NA; CDR3 protein: CASSQDGAGSYEQYF; CDR3 DNA: TGCGCCAGCAGCCAAGATGGGGCGGGGAGCTACGAGCAGTACTTC
J gene: TRBJ2-1; clone size: NA; V gene: TRBV18; D gene: NA; CDR3 protein: CASSPRTLFGEQFF; CDR3 DNA: TGTGCCAGCTCACCAAGGACTCTGTTCGGGGAGCAGTTCTTC